The next 26 T cell receptor beta chains were all read from a single sample in a study of regulatory T cells in long-lasting Graves disease. The time point is: newly diagnosed GD, antithyroid drugs for less than 3 months. The TCR library was made from RNA that had been extracted from PBMCs in TRIzol. Library construction for TCR beta used iRepertoire HTBI primers and Arm-PCR of CDR3 regions. Using its own MiXCR run on the multiplex PCR reads, TCRdb lists one record per CDR3 protein. The sample lists under 800,000 distinct CDR3 sequences, approximately 15% occurring once. These sequences were also reported in another study, on T cells in Graves' hyperthyroidism and ophthalmopathy.

The sequenced sample was peripheral blood mononuclear cells (PBMCs), obtained at new diagnosis, from a patient treated with antithyroid drugs. The source is a woman between 25 and 40 years old with Graves disease.

V usage is TRBV9 and J usage is TRBJ2-3; D gene ambiguous. Germline CDR1 SGDLS, CDR2 YYNGEE. The V end was cut by 3 bases, the J end by 1 base, with 9 bases between. The CDR3 runs to 14 residues. CDR3 amino acids: CASSAPAGTDTQYF. The CDR3 nucleotides read TGTGCCAGCAGCGCGCCGGCCGGCACAGATACGCAGTATTTT.

There are a few counts of this clonotype. The chain combines TRBV29-1 with TRBJ2-7, with TRBD2 matching over 9 bases. CDR3 length: 15 residues. J gave up 0 bases and V 7 bases, and 10 bases lay outside the gene matches. Germline assignment: CDR1 SQVTM and CDR2 ANQGSEA. The CDR3 bases are TGCAGCGCTCATGGGACTAGCCGTAGCTCCTACGAGCAGTACTTC. Translating it yields CSAHGTSRSSYEQYF.

This clonotype has at least ten counts. The V and J genes are TRBV5-1 and TRBJ1-6; TRBD1 might be the D (6 bases). Trimming cost V 4 bases and J 14 bases, with 13 bases left between them. The CDR3 spans 12 residues. In germline, CDR1 is SGHRS, CDR2 YFSETQ. Written as DNA, the CDR3 is TGCGCCAGCAGCCCGGGACAAGGTTCCCTCCACTTT. Amino acid sequence: CASSPGQGSLHF. The whole variable domain, remainder taken from reference TRBV5-1 and TRBJ1-6, is KAGVTQTPRYLIKTRGQQVTLSCSPISGHRSVSWYQQTPGQGLQFLFEYFSETQRNKGNFPGRFSGRQFSNSRSEMNVSTLELGDSALYLCASSPGQGSLHFGNGTRLTVT.

The chain employs TRBV19 and TRBJ2-5, with D possibly TRBD2 on 6 matching bases. Between the trimmed V and J ends, which lost 7 bases and 5 bases, there was a span of 14 bases. CDR1 and CDR2 from the germline V gene are LNHDA and SQIVND (reference sequence). The CDR3 covers 13 residues. The CDR3 loop reads CASNQRVGETQYF. CDR3 nucleotides: TGTGCCAGTAATCAGCGGGTAGGGGAGACCCAGTACTTC.

This clonotype was seen more than once but under ten times. This chain links TRBV7-9 with TRBJ1-1; D is uncertain. With 4 bases removed from V and 0 bases from J, the gap between germline ends came to 12 bases. The germline CDR1 and CDR2 sequences are SEHNR and FQNEAQ (reference sequence). The CDR3 covers 15 residues. The CDR3 DNA reads as TGTGCCAGCAGCTCCCCGTTTCAGGTGAACACTGAAGCTTTCTTT. Amino acids: CASSSPFQVNTEAFF.

This clonotype was counted ten times or more. The V and J genes are TRBV20-1 and TRBJ2-5; D perhaps matches TRBD2 (6 bases). The V end lost 4 bases, the J end lost 4 bases, and 7 bases lay between the germline ends. The CDR3 loop spans 11 amino acids. Germline V lookup: CDR1 DFQATT, CDR2 SNEGSKA (reference sequence). CDR3 sequence (DNA): TGCAGTGCTACCGGGGGAGAGACCCAGTACTTC. Residues: CSATGGETQYF.

This clonotype was counted many times. The gene calls are TRBV27 and TRBJ2-7, with unresolved D. Germline values: CDR1 MNHEY, CDR2 SMNVEV (reference sequence). CDR3 size: 14 residues. V lost 5 bases, J lost 3 bases, and 14 bases lay in between. The CDR3 nucleotides are TGTGCCAGCAGTCCCAGACGGATAGTCTACGAGCAGTACTTC. Encoded protein: CASSPRRIVYEQYF.

This clonotype was detected ten times or more. The chain is built from TRBV2 and TRBJ2-3; 13 bases are shared with TRBD2. The CDR3 totals 15 residues. J lost 2 bases, V lost 8 bases, and 4 bases had no gene match. CDR1 SNHLY and CDR2 FYNNEI come from the germline V gene. CDR3 sequence reads: CASVGLAGATDTQYF. The DNA of the CDR3 is TGTGCCAGCGTAGGACTAGCGGGAGCCACAGATACGCAGTATTTT.

At least ten counts were recorded for this clonotype. CDR3 coding DNA: TGTGCCAGCAGCTTAGGGGGGGAGAGCAATCAGCCCCAGCATTTT. Residues: CASSLGGESNQPQHF. The rearrangement joins TRBV11-2 to TRBJ1-5; possibly TRBD1 for D (5 bases). The CDR3 consists of 15 residues. Germline-derived CDR1 and CDR2 are SGHAT and FQNNGV. V lost 1 base and J lost 1, with 8 bases in between.

This clonotype came up a few times. CDR3 amino acids: CASSLQPSVETQYF. The CDR3 nucleotides read TGTGCCAGCAGTTTACAACCTAGCGTTGAGACCCAGTACTTC. The chain employs TRBV28 and TRBJ2-5, with D possibly TRBD2 on 6 matching bases. Germline V gene data show CDR1 as MDHEN and CDR2 as SYDVKM. V gave up 2 bases and J gave up 5 bases, with 12 bases separating them. The CDR3 has 14 amino acids.

This clonotype appeared many times. V gene TRBV12-3 or TRBV12-4 combines with J gene TRBJ2-1; weak D call: TRBD2 (5 bases). The CDR3 runs to 15 residues. With 6 bases removed from V and 4 bases from J, the gap between germline ends came to 16 bases. The CDR3 here is CASRPTSGVYNEQFF. CDR3 coding DNA: TGTGCCAGCAGACCCACTAGTGGGGTATACAATGAGCAGTTCTTC.

The chain carries TRBV10-3 and TRBJ2-6, with 7 nucleotides matching TRBD1. The junction had 16 bases not matched to a gene; V was cut back by 11 bases and J by 0 bases. The germline V gene encodes CDR1 ENHRY and CDR2 SYGVKD. The CDR3 runs 18 residues. CDR3 nucleotide sequence: TGTGCCGCAGGGGGAGCGCGGGTCCCTAGCTCTGGGGCCAACGTCCTGACTTTC. It encodes CAAGGARVPSSGANVLTF.

In its sample, this clonotype was seen many times. The rearrangement joins TRBV27 to TRBJ1-2, with TRBD1 matching over 7 bases. Germline CDR1 MNHEY, CDR2 SMNVEV (reference sequence). This CDR3 region has 14 residues. The V segment lost 0 bases and the J segment 7 bases; nucleotides outside the gene matches: 5. CDR3 nucleotides: TGTGCCAGCAGTTTATCAGAGGGGGCAGGTGGCTACACCTTC. Its protein product is CASSLSEGAGGYTF.

Ten or more counts support this clonotype. The chain couples TRBV10-3 to TRBJ1-2, with 7 bases matching TRBD1. CDR1 is ENHRY, CDR2 SYGVKD, per germline. The V and J ends lost 11 bases and 8 bases, in that order; junction bases with no gene match: 14. The CDR3 has 13 residues. In nucleotides, the CDR3 is TGTGCCTCGACTGGGGAGGGGGCGCGGGGCTACACCTTC. Its translation: CASTGEGARGYTF.

The chain is built from TRBV28 and TRBJ2-3, with D perhaps given as TRBD1 or TRBD2 (6 bases each). This CDR3 comprises 16 residues. The V gene's germline CDR1 is MDHEN and CDR2 SYDVKM. V gave up 6 bases and J gave up 4 bases, with 20 bases separating them. CDR3 loop: CASRKEWGARADTQYF. CDR3 coding DNA: TGTGCCAGCAGGAAAGAGTGGGGGGCCCGCGCAGATACGCAGTATTTT.

This clonotype occurred a few times. The J gene is TRBJ2-3, the V gene TRBV24-1; D remains unclear. The V end was cut by 0 bases, the J end by 2 bases, with 23 bases between. The CDR3 contains 20 residues. From germline, CDR1 is KGHDR and CDR2 SFDVKD. The CDR3 DNA follows: TGTGCCACCAGTGATTTGGATGGACCCGGCCCGACTGATCTCACAGATACGCAGTATTTT. Amino acid sequence: CATSDLDGPGPTDLTDTQYF.

This sequence joins TRBV19 and TRBJ1-2; D perhaps matches TRBD1 (5 bases). V gave up 3 bases and J gave up 7 bases, with 12 bases separating them. Germline V CDR1 and CDR2: LNHDA, SQIVND (reference sequence). The CDR3 has 13 residues. In DNA, the CDR3 is TGTGCCAGTAGTATGCGAGGGGCTGGTGGCTACACCTTC. Translating it yields CASSMRGAGGYTF.

V and J are TRBV14 and TRBJ1-2; weak D call: TRBD1 (5 bases). The germline V gene encodes CDR1 SGHDN and CDR2 FVKESK. CDR3 length equals 16 residues. The V and J ends lost 0 bases and 8 bases respectively, with 19 bases between them. The CDR3 DNA sequence: TGTGCCAGCAGCCAAGAGACGGCCCCGGGGACTAGGGGCTACACCTTC. Encoded protein: CASSQETAPGTRGYTF.

This clonotype showed up many times. The chain joins TRBV12-3 or TRBV12-4 to TRBJ2-1; TRBD1 agrees at 9 bases. This CDR3 spans 13 amino acids. J gave up 7 bases and V 6 bases, and 4 bases lay outside the gene matches. As DNA, the CDR3 is TGTGCCAGCAGAAGGGACAGGGCTAATGAGCAGTTCTTC. It encodes CASRRDRANEQFF.

This clonotype was found a few times. This rearrangement joins TRBV20-1 to TRBJ2-7; D may match TRBD1 or TRBD2 (5 bases each). The length of the CDR3 is 13 residues. With 3 bases removed from V and 2 bases from J, the gap between germline ends came to 11 bases. Germline loops: CDR1 DFQATT, CDR2 SNEGSKA (reference sequence). In nucleotides, the CDR3 is TGCAGTGCTAGGGGACGTTTTCCCTACGAGCAGTACTTC. The encoded protein is CSARGRFPYEQYF.

The chain is built from TRBV20-1 and TRBJ1-2, with unresolved D. The CDR3 runs 11 residues. Germline V lookup: CDR1 DFQATT, CDR2 SNEGSKA (reference sequence). V dropped 3 bases and J dropped 2 bases, with 4 bases sitting between them. The CDR3 DNA follows: TGCAGTGCTAGGCAGAACTATGGCTACACCTTC. Protein product: CSARQNYGYTF.

This clonotype was seen many times. The rearrangement joins TRBV6-1 to TRBJ2-5; TRBD2 matches at 8 bases. V lost 7 bases to trimming and J lost 0 bases; unmatched junction nucleotides: 13. The CDR3 extends over 17 amino acids. CDR1 is MNHNS and CDR2 is SASEGT in the germline V gene. CDR3 coding DNA: TGTGCCAGCACCCACATCGGGAGGGGAGGGGACCAAGAGACCCAGTACTTC. It yields the protein CASTHIGRGGDQETQYF.

There are many counts of this clonotype. The chain combines TRBV2 with TRBJ2-7; TRBD2 agrees at 7 bases. V trimming: 6 bases; J trimming: 4 bases; junction bases outside the gene matches: 9. CDR3 length equals 14 residues. The germline V gene encodes CDR1 SNHLY and CDR2 FYNNEI. CDR3 region: CASRRSGELYEQYF. As DNA, the CDR3 is TGTGCCAGCAGGAGAAGCGGGGAACTATACGAGCAGTACTTC.

This clonotype was detected ten times or more. V gene TRBV7-8 combines with J gene TRBJ2-3, with a weak D call TRBD2 (7 bases). The CDR3 has 19 residues. The V end was cut by 4 bases, the J end by 0 bases, with 23 bases between. Germline CDR1 reads SGHVS; CDR2 reads FQNEAQ. CDR3 bases: TGTGCCAGCAGCTCCCGAGGCGGGGGCGGGAGAAGGAGCACAGATACGCAGTATTTT. Translation gives CASSSRGGGGRRSTDTQYF.

The table lists this clonotype with a few counts. Mismatch with germline at one junction end may stem from a read error. The rearrangement uses TRBV7-9 and TRBJ1-6; 10 bases align to TRBD1. CDR1 SEHNR and CDR2 FQNEAQ come from the germline V gene (reference sequence). This CDR3 contains 16 residues. As DNA, the CDR3 is TGTGCCAGCAGCTTGGAAGGGACAGGGGTACGTTCACCCCCCCACTTT. Translating it yields CASSLEGTGVRSPPHF.

This clonotype was picked up many times. The J gene is TRBJ2-1, the V gene TRBV11-3; TRBD1 agrees at 8 bases. Germline V gene sequence: CDR1 SGHNT, CDR2 YENEEA. J gave up 9 bases and V 5 bases, and 0 bases lay outside the gene matches. This CDR3 has 11 residues. The CDR3, as DNA: TGTGCCAGCAGCGACAGGGGTGAGCAGTTCTTC. Residues: CASSDRGEQFF.